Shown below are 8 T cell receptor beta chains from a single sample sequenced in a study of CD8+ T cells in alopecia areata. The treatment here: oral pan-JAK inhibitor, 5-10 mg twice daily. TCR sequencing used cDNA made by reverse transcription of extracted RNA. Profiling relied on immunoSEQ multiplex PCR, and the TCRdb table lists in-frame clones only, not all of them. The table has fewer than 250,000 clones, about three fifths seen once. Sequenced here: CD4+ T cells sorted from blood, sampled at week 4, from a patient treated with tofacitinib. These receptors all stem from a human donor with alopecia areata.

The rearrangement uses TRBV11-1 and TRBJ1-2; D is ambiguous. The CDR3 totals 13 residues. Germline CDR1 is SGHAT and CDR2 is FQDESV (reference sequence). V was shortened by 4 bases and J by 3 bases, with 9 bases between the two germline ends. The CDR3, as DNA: TGTGCCAGCAGCTGGGGTCTGGACTATGGCTACACCTTC. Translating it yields CASSWGLDYGYTF.

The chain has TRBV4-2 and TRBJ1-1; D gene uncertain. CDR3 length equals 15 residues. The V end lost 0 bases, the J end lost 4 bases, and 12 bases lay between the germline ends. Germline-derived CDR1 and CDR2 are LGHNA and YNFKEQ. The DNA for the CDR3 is TGTGCCAGCAGCCAAGATGCGGGAGTGGGCACTGAAGCTTTCTTT. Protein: CASSQDAGVGTEAFF.

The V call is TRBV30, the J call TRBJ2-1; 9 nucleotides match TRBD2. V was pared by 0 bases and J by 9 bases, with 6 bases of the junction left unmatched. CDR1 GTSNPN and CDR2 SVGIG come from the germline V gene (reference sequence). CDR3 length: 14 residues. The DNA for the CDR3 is TGTGCCTGGAGTGTAAGCGGGAGGTTGGTTGAGCAGTTCTTC. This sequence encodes CAWSVSGRLVEQFF. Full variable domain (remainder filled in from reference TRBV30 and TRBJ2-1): SQTIHQWPATLVQPVGSPLSLECTVEGTSNPNLYWYRQAAGRGLQLLFYSVGIGQISSEVPQNLSASRPQDRQFILSSKKLLLSDSGFYLCAWSVSGRLVEQFFGPGTRLTVL.

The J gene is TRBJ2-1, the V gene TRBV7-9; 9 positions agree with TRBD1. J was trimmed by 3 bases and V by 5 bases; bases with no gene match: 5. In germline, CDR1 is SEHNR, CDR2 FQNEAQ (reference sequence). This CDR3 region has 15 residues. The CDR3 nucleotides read TGTGCCAGCAGCCCCGGGACAGGGTTCTACAATGAGCAGTTCTTC. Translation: CASSPGTGFYNEQFF.

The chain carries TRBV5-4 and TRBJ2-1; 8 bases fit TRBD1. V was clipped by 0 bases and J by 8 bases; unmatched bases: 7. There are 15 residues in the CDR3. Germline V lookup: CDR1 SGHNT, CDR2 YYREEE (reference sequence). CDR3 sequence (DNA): TGTGCCAGCAGCTTGGCAGGGGGCTTTTTGGATGAGCAGTTCTTC. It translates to CASSLAGGFLDEQFF.

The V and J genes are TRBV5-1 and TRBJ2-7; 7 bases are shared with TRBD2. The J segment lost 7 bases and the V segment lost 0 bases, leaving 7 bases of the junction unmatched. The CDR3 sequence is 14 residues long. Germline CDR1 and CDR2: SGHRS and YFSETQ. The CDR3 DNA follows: TGCGCCAGCAGCTTGGTGGCGGGAGTTGAAGAGCAGTACTTC. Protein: CASSLVAGVEEQYF.

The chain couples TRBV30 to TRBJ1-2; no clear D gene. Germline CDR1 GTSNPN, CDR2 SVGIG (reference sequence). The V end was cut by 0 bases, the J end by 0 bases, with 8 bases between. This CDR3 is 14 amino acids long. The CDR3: CAWSVWGANYGYTF. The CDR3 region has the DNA TGTGCCTGGAGTGTATGGGGAGCTAACTATGGCTACACCTTC. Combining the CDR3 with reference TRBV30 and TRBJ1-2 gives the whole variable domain SQTIHQWPATLVQPVGSPLSLECTVEGTSNPNLYWYRQAAGRGLQLLFYSVGIGQISSEVPQNLSASRPQDRQFILSSKKLLLSDSGFYLCAWSVWGANYGYTFGSGTRLTVV.

CDR3 residues: CASSKGVGNTGELFF. DNA for the CDR3: TGTGCCAGCAGTAAGGGCGTGGGGAACACCGGGGAGCTGTTTTTT. The chain uses TRBV27 and TRBJ2-2; D is ambiguous. Trimming took 5 bases from V and 1 from J, leaving 11 bases between them. CDR1 and CDR2 (germline): MNHEY, SMNVEV (reference sequence). The CDR3 is made up of 15 amino acids.